This T cell receptor (beta chain) was observed in a study of siplizumab effects on memory and regulatory T cells. Study observations and caveats: Naive T cells looked more diverse than memory cells, and they looked like major contributors to the alloresponse. Whether proliferating Tregs in siplizumab cultures suppress was not functionally confirmed.

The assay was immunoSEQ multiplex PCR, and TCRdb's table has in-frame clones only and misses some. The profile shows 98,000 or so clones, approximately 93% of them singletons. Note on this clone: What it binds is unknown.

V shed 1 base, J shed 5 bases, and the junction held 5 bases outside the gene matches. The CDR3 spans 15 residues. Looked up from germline, CDR1 is SGHRS and CDR2 is YFSETQ. This sequence joins TRBV5-1 and TRBJ2-1; 8 nucleotides align to TRBD2. The sequence came from a human donor in good health. The sequenced material came from Tregs sorted from blood. The CDR3 sequence: CASSLYGGANNEQFF. The DNA of the CDR3 is TGCGCCAGCAGCTTGTACGGGGGGGCCAACAATGAGCAGTTCTTC.